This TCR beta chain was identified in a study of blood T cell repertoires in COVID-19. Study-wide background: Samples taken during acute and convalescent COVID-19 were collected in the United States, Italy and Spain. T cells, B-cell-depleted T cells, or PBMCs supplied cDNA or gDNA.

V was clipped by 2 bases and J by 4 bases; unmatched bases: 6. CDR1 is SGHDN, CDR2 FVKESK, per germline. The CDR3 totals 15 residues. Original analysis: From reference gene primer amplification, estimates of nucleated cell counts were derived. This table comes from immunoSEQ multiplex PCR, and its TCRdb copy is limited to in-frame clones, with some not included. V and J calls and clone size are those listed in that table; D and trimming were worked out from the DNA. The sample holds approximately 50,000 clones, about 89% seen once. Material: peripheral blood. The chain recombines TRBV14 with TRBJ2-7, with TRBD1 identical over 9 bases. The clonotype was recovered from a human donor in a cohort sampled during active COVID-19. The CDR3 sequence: CASSQSGTGRYEQYF. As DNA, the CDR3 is TGTGCCAGCAGCCAATCCGGGACAGGGAGGTACGAGCAGTACTTC.